The present T cell receptor (beta chain) was sequenced within a study of blood T cell repertoires in COVID-19. As handled by the study authors: Nucleated cell counts were estimated from reference gene primer amplification. Produced via immunoSEQ multiplex PCR; TCRdb's table is partial and in-frame only. The V and J calls and the clone size are those of that table, but D and trimming were determined from the DNA. The sample yields under 250,000 clones, roughly 88% seen once. The V and J ends lost 4 bases and 2 bases, in that order; junction bases with no gene match: 2. CDR1 and CDR2 (germline): MDHEN, SYDVKM. The CDR3 is 14 amino acids.

The chain joins TRBV28 to TRBJ2-7; 10 bases line up with TRBD1. The TCR was taken from a human donor in a cohort sampled during active COVID-19. Material: peripheral blood. The CDR3 reads CASSSGTGAYEQYF. The CDR3 DNA sequence: TGTGCCAGCAGTTCCGGGACAGGGGCCTACGAGCAGTACTTC.